A single sample is the source of the 21 T cell receptor beta chains below, sequenced in a study of glioma-infiltrating T cells (dated by TCRdb to 2015 to 2016). Sequencing was performed on an Illumina MiSeq. TCR alpha and beta CDR3 regions were amplified with the iRepertoire nested amplicon-rescue multiplex PCR (arm-PCR) platform from RNA. TCRdb took the public reads, trimmed them with fastp at Q25, ran MiXCR for clone calling and kept in-frame beta chains. Entries are consolidated by CDR3 protein sequence, retaining the most common genes and DNA. The sample yields about 93,000 distinct CDR3 sequences; about 37% were counted once. 35% to 45% of the sample is held by the ten biggest clonotypes. Specimen: glioma tissue, nonneoplastic brain tissue, or PBMCs (not recorded which). Every receptor here comes from a human donor with low-grade glioma or glioblastoma, undergoing nonglioma brain surgery, or in good health (not recorded which).

This clonotype was detected ten times or more. The chain has TRBV6-2 or TRBV6-3 and TRBJ2-3, with 10 bases that match TRBD2. V shed 2 bases, J shed 4 bases, and the junction held 3 bases outside the gene matches. Germline V gene data show CDR1 as MNHEY and CDR2 as SVGEGT. This CDR3 has 15 residues. The CDR3 DNA reads as TGTGCCAGCAGTTACCCTAGCGGGAGCGCAGATACGCAGTATTTT. Protein product: CASSYPSGSADTQYF.

The V and J genes are TRBV10-1 and TRBJ2-1; 14 bases agree with TRBD2. V shed 2 bases and J 5 bases; nucleotides not matched to a gene: 11. The CDR3 is 19 amino acids. Germline values: CDR1 WNHNN, CDR2 SYGVQD (reference sequence). CDR3 DNA sequence: TGCGCCAGCAGTGAGAACGGTACCGGGACTAGCGGGGGAAACAATGAGCAGTTCTTC. Translated, it gives CASSENGTGTSGGNNEQFF.

Many counts were recorded for this clonotype. This sequence joins TRBV20-1 and TRBJ2-7, with 11 bases identical to TRBD1. CDR3 size: 16 residues. Germline loops: CDR1 DFQATT, CDR2 SNEGSKA (reference sequence). V shed 0 bases and J 2 bases; nucleotides not matched to a gene: 6. CDR3 residues: CSARDSGTGGAYEQYF. CDR3 nucleotides: TGCAGTGCTAGAGATTCTGGGACAGGGGGTGCCTACGAGCAGTACTTC.

This chain connects TRBV29-1 to TRBJ2-2, with D perhaps TRBD2 (7 bases). CDR3 length: 15 amino acids. CDR1 is SQVTM and CDR2 is ANQGSEA in the germline V gene. V was shortened by 3 bases and J by 3 bases, with 14 bases between the two germline ends. The CDR3 loop is CSVDLPGGYTGELFF. The DNA of the CDR3 is TGCAGCGTTGATCTCCCGGGGGGCTACACCGGGGAGCTGTTTTTT.

Note on this clonotype: A read error is possible here, since a much larger clone lies one base away. CDR3 sequence reads: CANSPLPSGSYEQYF. CDR3 DNA sequence: TGTGCCAACTCACCTTTGCCTAGCGGGTCCTACGAGCAGTACTTC. This chain joins TRBV18 and TRBJ2-7; TRBD2 agrees at 8 bases. CDR1 and CDR2 from the germline V gene are KGHSH and LQKENI. The CDR3 has 15 amino acids.

V usage is TRBV7-8 and J usage is TRBJ2-1, with TRBD2 as a possible D gene (5 bases). The CDR3 is made up of 16 amino acids. With 4 bases removed from V and 13 bases from J, the gap between germline ends came to 26 bases. The V gene's germline CDR1 is SGHVS and CDR2 FQNEAQ. The CDR3 sequence: CASSSTLTSLRETQFF. DNA for the CDR3: TGTGCCAGCAGCTCGACCCTTACTAGTCTCCGTGAGACACAGTTCTTC. Full variable domain (outside the CDR3, taken from reference TRBV7-8 and TRBJ2-1): GAGVSQSPRYKVAKRGQDVALRCDPISGHVSLFWYQQALGQGPEFLTYFQNEAQLDKSGLPSDRFFAERPEGSVSTLKIQRTQQEDSAVYLCASSSTLTSLRETQFFGPGTRLTVL.

To note about this clonotype: At one end, the junction sequence differs from germline, possibly due to a read error. The chain employs TRBV6-1 and TRBJ1-2; D is unresolved. The germline CDR1 and CDR2 sequences are MNHNS and SASEGT. The CDR3 runs to 13 residues. The CDR3 loop is CASSKTAGYGYNF. The CDR3 DNA reads as TGTGCCAGCAGTAAGACGGCTGGGTATGGCTACAACTTC.

This clonotype was found many times. This chain joins TRBV11-2 and TRBJ2-5, with D perhaps matching TRBD1 (5 bases). Trimming took off 5 bases at V and 0 bases at J, with 7 bases between the two ends. The germline V gene encodes CDR1 SGHAT and CDR2 FQNNGV. CDR3 length: 13 residues. CDR3 residues: CASSPGNQETQYF. CDR3 DNA sequence: TGTGCCAGCAGCCCAGGGAACCAAGAGACCCAGTACTTC.

This clonotype was counted at least ten times. J is TRBJ2-7 and V is TRBV12-3 or TRBV12-4; 11 nucleotides align to TRBD1. The CDR3 consists of 15 residues. The junction had 3 bases not matched to a gene; V was cut back by 3 bases and J by 2 bases. CDR3 loop: CASSFPGQGAYEQYF. DNA for the CDR3: TGTGCCAGCAGTTTTCCGGGACAGGGGGCCTACGAGCAGTACTTC.

This clonotype was seen at least ten times. The rearrangement uses TRBV14 and TRBJ2-7; 14 bases fit TRBD2. The length of the CDR3 is 16 residues. V was clipped by 4 bases and J by 2 bases; unmatched bases: 4. Per the germline V gene, CDR1 is SGHDN and CDR2 is FVKESK. In DNA form, the CDR3 reads TGTGCCAGCAGCCGATGGACTAGCGGGGGGACCTACGAGCAGTACTTC. This encodes CASSRWTSGGTYEQYF. Filled out from reference TRBV14 and TRBJ2-7, the complete variable domain reads EAGVTQFPSHSVIEKGQTVTLRCDPISGHDNLYWYRRVMGKEIKFLLHFVKESKQDESGMPNNRFLAERTGGTYSTLKVQPAELEDSGVYFCASSRWTSGGTYEQYFGPGTRLTVT.

Worth noting for this clonotype: Just one base apart from a much larger clone, this may be a read error. The rearrangement links TRBV5-4 to TRBJ2-7; a possible D gene is TRBD1 (5 bases). Germline lookup yields CDR1 SGHNT and CDR2 YYREEE (reference sequence). CDR3 length: 15 amino acids. Between the trimmed V and J ends, which lost 1 base and 0 bases, there was a span of 11 bases. The CDR3 bases are TGTGCCAGCAGCTTGACAGGCTTAAGCTCCTACGAGCAGTACTTC. Amino acids: CASSLTGLSSYEQYF.

This clonotype came up many times. This rearrangement joins TRBV2 to TRBJ2-5, with unresolved D. Trimming took 2 bases from V and 7 from J, leaving 11 bases between them. From germline, CDR1 is SNHLY and CDR2 FYNNEI. This CDR3 has 13 amino acids. The chain's CDR3 is CASSESVEGTQYF. In DNA form, the CDR3 reads TGTGCCAGCAGTGAATCGGTGGAAGGGACCCAGTACTTC.

This clonotype was recorded many times. The rearrangement joins TRBV5-1 to TRBJ2-5; possible D gene TRBD2, 6 bases. The CDR3 contains 14 residues. Trimming cost V 0 bases and J 7 bases, with 13 bases left between them. The germline CDR1 and CDR2 sequences are SGHRS and YFSETQ. The CDR3 here is CASSLDVTRGTQYF. The DNA of the CDR3 is TGCGCCAGCAGCTTGGATGTGACTAGGGGGACCCAGTACTTC.

At least ten counts were recorded for this clonotype. The chain employs TRBV5-1 and TRBJ1-2; 7 bases fit TRBD1. After removal of 0 bases from V and 7 bases from J, the junction contained 9 bases not matched to a gene. CDR3 length: 15 residues. The germline V gene has CDR1 SGHRS and CDR2 YFSETQ. CDR3 protein: CASSLESRGGPGYTF. In DNA, the CDR3 is TGCGCCAGCAGCTTGGAGTCCAGGGGGGGCCCTGGCTACACCTTC.

About this clonotype: Germline is not matched at one junction end, which may reflect a read error. V gene TRBV6-1 combines with J gene TRBJ2-6, with 7 bases lining up with TRBD1. The CDR3 extends over 16 amino acids. Germline CDR1 is MNHNS and CDR2 is SASEGT. The CDR3: CASSNKGAPGANVLAF. CDR3 coding DNA: TGTGCCAGCAGTAATAAGGGGGCGCCCGGGGCCAACGTCCTGGCTTTC.

This clonotype showed up many times. The chain couples TRBV20-1 to TRBJ2-1; TRBD2 matches at 9 bases. CDR3 length: 16 residues. Germline V lookup: CDR1 DFQATT, CDR2 SNEGSKA (reference sequence). Trimming removed 5 bases from V and 6 bases from J; junction bases left unmatched: 14. CDR3: CSAEPGLAVSSNEQFF. The CDR3 nucleotides are TGCAGTGCTGAACCGGGACTAGCCGTTTCTTCCAATGAGCAGTTCTTC.

The chain carries TRBV6-2 or TRBV6-3 and TRBJ2-1; either TRBD1 or TRBD2 may fit D (5 bases each). CDR3 length: 11 residues. Germline CDR1 and CDR2: MNHEY and SVGEGT. V dropped 10 bases and J dropped 8 bases, with 12 bases sitting between them. CDR3 sequence: CAIGERDEQFF. For the CDR3, the DNA is TGTGCCATAGGGGAGAGGGATGAGCAGTTCTTC.

This clonotype has only a few counts. The rearrangement links TRBV5-6 to TRBJ2-7; D gene unclear. Germline loops: CDR1 SGHDT, CDR2 YYEEEE. CDR3 length equals 13 residues. V shed 4 bases and J shed 3 bases, with 11 bases lying between them. This CDR3 is CASSRDPNYEQYF. CDR3 in DNA: TGTGCCAGCAGCAGAGATCCTAACTACGAGCAGTACTTC.

The V gene is TRBV6-1, the J gene TRBJ1-1, with 11 bases that match TRBD1. Per germline, CDR1 MNHNS and CDR2 SASEGT. The CDR3 totals 14 residues. V was pared by 6 bases and J by 10 bases, with 10 bases of the junction left unmatched. The CDR3 DNA reads TGTGCCAGCAGGGCAGGACAGGGGGCGCGGGGAGCTTTCTTT. Translation: CASRAGQGARGAFF.

In the case of this clonotype: An end of the junction does not agree with germline; a read error may underlie this. Written as DNA, the CDR3 is TGTGCCAGTGTGATGGATTGGCGCATGAACACTGAAACTCTCTTT. Encoded protein: CASVMDWRMNTETLF. The gene calls are TRBV27 and TRBJ1-1, with unresolved D. CDR1 is MNHEY, CDR2 SMNVEV, per germline (reference sequence). The length of the CDR3 is 15 residues.

This clonotype was detected many times. One end of the junction varies from germline; a read error may be responsible. The rearrangement joins TRBV2 to TRBJ1-1; 8 bases are shared with TRBD1. Germline CDR1 reads SNHLY; CDR2 reads FYNNEI. The CDR3 is made up of 15 amino acids. CDR3 amino acids: CASSEAIQGATEAFF. The CDR3 DNA reads TGTGCCAGCAGCGAAGCGATTCAGGGGGCAACTGAAGCTTTCTTT. The variable domain in full, completed from reference TRBV2 and TRBJ1-1, reads EPEVTQTPSHQVTQMGQEVILRCVPISNHLYFYWYRQILGQKVEFLVSFYNNEISEKSEIFDDQFSVERPDGSNFTLKIRSTKLEDSAMYFCASSEAIQGATEAFFGQGTRLTVV.